A single sample is the source of the 19 T cell receptor beta chains below, sequenced in a study of T cell changes during pregnancy in multiple sclerosis. Sequenced by immunoSEQ multiplex PCR; TCRdb stores in-frame clones only, minus some. Here the sample spans some 70,000 clones, approximately 90% being singletons. Sequencing was performed on peripheral blood, taken in the second trimester of pregnancy. The origin of the receptors is a female donor in good health, enrolled as a control in a pregnancy study.

The chain is built from TRBV6-1 and TRBJ2-5; 7 bases map to TRBD1. The end of the DNA aligns better with TRBJ2-7, so the J call may be wrong. The CDR3 is 13 amino acids. Germline lookup yields CDR1 MNHNS and CDR2 SASEGT. The CDR3 loop reads CASSVGQVYEQYF. DNA for the CDR3: TGTGCCAGCAGTGTCGGACAGGTCTACGAGCAGTACTTC.

This clone appeared once. The CDR3 region is CASSRTKAGGYTQYF. DNA of the CDR3: TGTGCCAGCAGCAGAACAAAGGCGGGGGGATATACGCAGTATTTT. The chain uses TRBV7-8 and TRBJ2-3; 8 nucleotides match TRBD2. This CDR3 is built from 15 residues. V lost 5 bases, J lost 7 bases, and 11 bases stayed unmatched. Germline CDR1 SGHVS, CDR2 FQNEAQ.

The gene calls are TRBV4-3 and TRBJ2-7; no definite D call. This CDR3 contains 14 residues. Germline assignment: CDR1 LGHNA and CDR2 YSLEER. With 0 bases removed from V and 6 bases from J, the gap between germline ends came to 12 bases. CDR3 nucleotides: TGCGCCAGCAGCCAAGATGGGCTCGTTGGCGAGCAGTACTTC. As protein: CASSQDGLVGEQYF.

The V and J genes are TRBV9 and TRBJ1-6, with 8 bases matching TRBD1. The CDR3 has 15 amino acids. Trimming took 2 bases from V and 7 from J; bases not matched to a gene: 5. Germline values: CDR1 SGDLS, CDR2 YYNGEE. CDR3 loop: CASSVGQGGNSPLHF. The CDR3 DNA reads as TGTGCCAGCAGCGTCGGACAGGGTGGGAATTCACCCCTCCACTTT.

This sequence joins TRBV15 and TRBJ2-5, with a weak D call TRBD1 (7 bases). The CDR3 covers 14 residues. Between the trimmed V and J ends, which lost 5 bases and 2 bases, there was a span of 12 bases. Germline-derived CDR1 and CDR2 are LNHNV and YYDKDF (reference sequence). The DNA for the CDR3 is TGTGCCACCAGCCGGGGGACAGCTCAAGAGACCCAGTACTTC. Translating gives CATSRGTAQETQYF.

This sequence joins TRBV27 and TRBJ2-1; 10 bases map to TRBD2. The trim removed 4 bases at V and 7 bases at J, leaving 4 bases unmatched. Germline CDR1 and CDR2: MNHEY and SMNVEV (reference sequence). This CDR3 is built from 14 residues. CDR3 nucleotides: TGTGCCAGCAGTTACACTAGCGGGGTTAATGAGCAGTTCTTC. Translated: CASSYTSGVNEQFF.

The count of this clone is one. This chain links TRBV11-2 with TRBJ2-5; 13 nucleotides agree with TRBD2. J lost 5 bases, V lost 8 bases, and 8 bases had no gene match. Germline V CDR1 and CDR2: SGHAT, FQNNGV. CDR3 size: 15 residues. The CDR3 DNA follows: TGTGCCAGCGGATTTACTAGCGGGGGGGCTGAGACCCAGTACTTC. Protein: CASGFTSGGAETQYF. The variable domain in full, with the rest retrieved from reference TRBV11-2 and TRBJ2-5, is EAGVAQSPRYKIIEKRQSVAFWCNPISGHATLYWYQQILGQGPKLLIQFQNNGVVDDSQLPKDRFSAERLKGVDSTLKIQPAKLEDSAVYLCASGFTSGGAETQYFGPGTRLLVL.

This chain links TRBV6-6 with TRBJ1-3, with D uncertain. There are 14 residues in the CDR3. Germline assignment: CDR1 MNHNY and CDR2 SVGAGI (reference sequence). Trimming took 6 bases from V and 0 from J, leaving 9 bases between them. The CDR3 nucleotides read TGTGCCAGCAGCTTTAGTTTCTCTGGAAACACCATATATTTT. Protein sequence: CASSFSFSGNTIYF.

The chain couples TRBV19 to TRBJ1-6; D is unresolved. Germline CDR1 LNHDA, CDR2 SQIVND (reference sequence). The CDR3 is made up of 14 amino acids. The V end lost 5 bases, the J end lost 7 bases, and 12 bases lay between the germline ends. CDR3 DNA: TGTGCCAGTAGTGGAGGCCGACCCAATTCACCCCTCCACTTT. Protein: CASSGGRPNSPLHF.

This chain links TRBV7-9 with TRBJ1-1; 10 positions match TRBD1. From germline, CDR1 is SEHNR and CDR2 FQNEAQ (reference sequence). Trimming removed 1 base from V and 1 base from J; junction bases left unmatched: 0. The CDR3 contains 15 residues. This CDR3 reads CASSLGDRGNTEAFF. The DNA of the CDR3 is TGTGCCAGCAGCTTAGGGGACAGGGGGAACACTGAAGCTTTCTTT.

This rearrangement joins TRBV9 to TRBJ2-1, with 12 bases lining up with TRBD2. The V gene end was trimmed by 1 base and the J gene end by 3 bases; junction bases not matched to a gene: 2. This CDR3 contains 16 residues. Per germline, CDR1 SGDLS and CDR2 YYNGEE. The CDR3 spells CASSVTSGGHYNEQFF. In DNA, the CDR3 is TGTGCCAGCAGCGTAACTAGCGGGGGGCACTACAATGAGCAGTTCTTC.

The gene calls are TRBV5-1 and TRBJ2-7; a possible D gene is TRBD1 (6 bases). The CDR3 loop spans 15 amino acids. CDR1 is SGHRS, CDR2 YFSETQ, per germline. The ends were cut back, 5 bases at V and 0 bases at J, with 15 bases in the middle. The CDR3 nucleotides read TGCGCCAGCAGAACCGGGGACACCCTCTCCTACGAGCAGTACTTC. Its protein is CASRTGDTLSYEQYF.

V is TRBV11-1 and J is TRBJ2-5, with no clear D. V gave up 2 bases and J gave up 2 bases, with 12 bases separating them. Germline V CDR1 and CDR2: SGHAT, FQDESV (reference sequence). The CDR3 is 15 amino acids. The CDR3 is CASSLWAAWQETQYF. The CDR3 DNA reads as TGTGCCAGCAGCTTATGGGCTGCGTGGCAAGAGACCCAGTACTTC.

Only one count was recorded for this clone. J is TRBJ2-1 and V is TRBV7-3, with a possible D match to TRBD1 (6 bases). The germline V gene has CDR1 SGHTA and CDR2 FQGTGA. V dropped 5 bases and J dropped 9 bases, with 14 bases sitting between them. The CDR3 consists of 13 residues. The CDR3 sequence: CASSPQTGSEQFF. The CDR3 nucleotides read TGTGCCAGCAGCCCCCAGACAGGCAGTGAGCAGTTCTTC. The whole variable domain, filled in from reference TRBV7-3 and TRBJ2-1, reads GAGVSQTPSNKVTEKGKYVELRCDPISGHTALYWYRQSLGQGPEFLIYFQGTGAADDSGLPNDRFFAVRPEGSVSTLKIQRTERGDSAVYLCASSPQTGSEQFFGPGTRLTVL.

Note on this clone: Other DNA sequences in the same sample also yield this CDR3. This chain joins TRBV18 and TRBJ1-2; TRBD1 might be the D (5 bases). V lost 3 bases and J lost 0, with 5 bases in between. This CDR3 has 13 amino acids. CDR1 KGHSH and CDR2 LQKENI come from the germline V gene. The CDR3 loop is CASSPDTNYGYTF. In DNA, the CDR3 is TGTGCCAGCTCACCGGACACTAACTATGGCTACACCTTC.

The chain has TRBV7-9 and TRBJ2-2; 7 nucleotides match TRBD1. Looked up from germline, CDR1 is SEHNR and CDR2 is FQNEAQ (reference sequence). The CDR3 consists of 15 residues. The V gene end was trimmed by 5 bases and the J gene end by 6 bases; junction bases not matched to a gene: 9. The CDR3 DNA reads as TGTGCCAGCAGCCCCGGGACAGTTTATTCCGGGGAGCTGTTTTTT. This translates into CASSPGTVYSGELFF.

This clone was observed once. The CDR3 spells CASSRTGRGEKLFF. The CDR3 bases are TGTGCCAGCAGTCGGACAGGGAGGGGTGAAAAACTGTTTTTT. This chain connects TRBV2 to TRBJ1-4; 8 bases are shared with TRBD1. There are 14 residues in the CDR3. The germline gives CDR1 SNHLY, CDR2 FYNNEI. Losses at the gene ends were 5 bases for V and 7 bases for J; bases not matched to a gene: 6. The complete variable domain, with remaining parts taken from reference TRBV2 and TRBJ1-4, reads EPEVTQTPSHQVTQMGQEVILRCVPISNHLYFYWYRQILGQKVEFLVSFYNNEISEKSEIFDDQFSVERPDGSNFTLKIRSTKLEDSAMYFCASSRTGRGEKLFFGSGTQLSVL.

This clone came up once. The rearrangement uses TRBV29-1 and TRBJ2-2; 8 nucleotides align to TRBD1. The CDR3 is made up of 13 amino acids. CDR1 is SQVTM, CDR2 ANQGSEA, per germline. After removal of 7 bases from V and 0 bases from J, the junction contained 1 base not matched to a gene. CDR3 bases: TGCAGCGAGGGACAGGCGAACACCGGGGAGCTGTTTTTT. It encodes CSEGQANTGELFF.

V and J are TRBV18 and TRBJ1-4, with D tentatively TRBD1 (6 bases). Germline-derived CDR1 and CDR2 are KGHSH and LQKENI. The CDR3 runs to 13 residues. Trimming left V 6 bases short and J 5 bases short, with 10 bases between. Written as DNA, the CDR3 is TGTGCCAGCTCCCAGGGGACGAATGAAAAACTGTTTTTT. It yields the protein CASSQGTNEKLFF.